This is a list of T cell receptor beta chains from one sample in a study of T-cell memory formation after mild COVID-19. Each CDR3 protein is one row after TCRdb ran MiXCR on the 5' RACE reads. The sample contains 400,000 to 550,000 distinct CDR3 sequences, around 25% of which appear only once. The source material was PBMCs or a T cell subset sorted from them (not recorded which). The receptors shown here come from an adult woman who had mild COVID-19 (a few samples of this study predate the infection). Cell type and time point are not known. The CDR3 runs from the conserved cysteine through the conserved F or W. A D gene is named only where the DNA matches it firmly. Expanded clones are given a class, and other clones once, few, many or no size at all.

V	D	size	J	DNA	CDR3
TRBV7-3	-	-	TRBJ1-1	TGTGCCAGCAGCCCTGAGGGGCCGACCACTGAAGCTTTCTTT	CASSPEGPTTEAFF
TRBV7-8	TRBD1	-	TRBJ1-5	TGTGCCAGCAGCGCTGGACAGGGGGCTCAGCCCCAGCATTTT	CASSAGQGAQPQHF
TRBV5-1	-	once	TRBJ2-7	TGCGCCAGCATGTCGGGGGAAGGAGACTACGAGCAGTACTTC	CASMSGEGDYEQYF
TRBV10-3	-	few	TRBJ2-7	TGTGCCATCAGTATCTCCCTCCGAGGGGACTACGAGCAGTACTTC	CAISISLRGDYEQYF
TRBV5-1	TRBD1	few	TRBJ2-2	TGCGCCAGCAGCACAAGGACAGGGGGCGGGGAGCTGTTTTTT	CASSTRTGGGELFF
TRBV4-1	-	few	TRBJ1-2	TGCGCCAGCAGCCAAGTTGTTGGGGGGAGAAATGGCTACACCTTC	CASSQVVGGRNGYTF
TRBV9	TRBD1	-	TRBJ2-7	TGTGCCAGCAGCGCGGAAACCGGGACAGGGTATCCCTACGAGCAGTACTTC	CASSAETGTGYPYEQYF
TRBV5-4	-	-	TRBJ1-1	TGTGCCAGCAGCCATCTTTCAGTCAGGGCCCGGGGGGTTGTCACTGAAGCTTTCTTT	CASSHLSVRARGVVTEAFF
TRBV11-2	-	-	TRBJ2-1	TGTGCCAGCAGCTTAGGAGGTGGGCGGGTAAACAATGAGCAGTTCTTC	CASSLGGGRVNNEQFF
TRBV11-2	TRBD1	-	TRBJ1-1	TGTGCCAGCAGCTTAGATGTCGGGACAGCTGAAGCTTTCTTT	CASSLDVGTAEAFF
TRBV7-2	TRBD2	few	TRBJ2-7	TGTGCCAGCAGCTTATACAGAGTGGGGAGCGGGAGCTACGAGCAGTACTTC	CASSLYRVGSGSYEQYF
TRBV12-3/TRBV12-4	-	few	TRBJ2-3	TGTGCCAGCACCCTATCCGCCCCGGGCACAGATACGCAGTATTTT	CASTLSAPGTDTQYF
TRBV2	-	-	TRBJ2-2	TGTGCCAGCAGTGATCGCCAGACTGCGAACACCGGGGAGCTGTTTTTT	CASSDRQTANTGELFF
TRBV7-9	-	many	TRBJ2-7	TGTGCCAGCAGCCCAAGGCAGGGGGGCTCCTACGAGCAGTACTTC	CASSPRQGGSYEQYF
TRBV4-1	-	-	TRBJ1-2	TGCGCCAGCAGCCAAGATCGGGCAGGACGGGGAAGCTATGGCTACACCTTC	CASSQDRAGRGSYGYTF